This TCR beta chain was captured in a study of monozygotic twins with inflammatory bowel disease (dated by TCRdb to about 2019). General notes on the study: A total of around 30 monozygotic twin pairs were included in the full study, comprising nine German pairs (four IBD-concordant, five IBD-discordant) and 19 IBD-discordant Danish pairs. Each individual had, on average, about 151 000 unique TCRalpha sequences and 181 000 unique TCRbeta sequences available for analysis. Within discordant pairs, disease-associated traits were sought mainly by comparing IBD patients with their genetically identical healthy co-twins.

On this clonotype: Its binding antigen is unknown.

Library construction relied on 5' RACE. Preparation of each TCR library used about 4,000 ng of total RNA. For each sample, cDNA synthesis was carried out in eight separate reactions using SMARTScribe reverse transcriptase. During cDNA synthesis, unique molecular identifiers containing a 6-nucleotide sample barcode were introduced by template switching. Amplification of TCRalpha and TCRbeta cDNA involved two nested PCRs of roughly 16 and 10 cycles, and each PCR was followed by bead purification. Before amplification, cDNA was treated with uracil DNA-glycosylase and purified using the QIAquick PCR purification kit. The second PCR added Illumina TruSeq-compatible adapters along with sample-specific barcodes. TapeStation and Qubit were used to check library quality and concentration, and 4 to 6.5 ng of each library went into the pool. Pooled libraries were sequenced on an Illumina HiSeq2500 single-index Rapid Run with 2 x 100 bp reads and custom sequencing primers. In the source study's methods: MiGEC version 1.2.6 was used for UMI-based consensus assembly, which corrected PCR and sequencing errors. MiXCR version 2.1.1 was used for V(D)J alignment, clonotype assembly and CDR3 extraction. Normalisation of gene usage, clonotype sharing and MAIT/NKT TCR abundance was achieved by analysing the top 1000, 10 000 and 20 000 clonotypes per sample. After downsampling to 27 000 UMIs, diversity was calculated as the inverse Simpson index using the vegan R package. Statistical testing used paired Mann-Whitney U tests on the discordant twin pairs and applied Benjamini-Hochberg correction for multiple testing. TCRdb reanalyzed the reads, keeping one entry per CDR3 protein sequence and omitting DNA. These V and J calls rely on TCRdb rather than the paper's analysis. The sample table holds around 380,000 distinct CDR3 sequences. Of the sample, approximately 2.3% is held by the ten largest clones.

From each donor, an approximately 2.3 ml peripheral blood sample was collected into PAXgene tubes and kept at -80 degrees C. Total RNA was isolated from whole blood with the PAXgene blood miRNA kit on an automated QIAcube, without T cell sorting. Peripheral blood from monozygotic twin pairs concordant or discordant for inflammatory bowel disease was subjected to deep TCRalpha and TCRbeta repertoire profiling with unique molecular barcoding. For every twin pair, smoking habits were documented, and each individual was categorised as a current, former or never smoker. Points the paper makes about the study in general: A decrease in TCRbeta repertoire diversity, as measured by inverse Simpson index, was observed in IBD patients compared with their healthy co-twins. The results gave no support for a single strong signal or clonotype linked to IBD. Repertoire similarity did not differ between concordant and discordant twins, possibly due to limited statistical power. Different T cell subtypes could not be distinguished in the analysis. Differing immunosuppressive treatments among patients may have added background noise and inter-individual variability to the repertoires. Compared with healthy twins, IBD patients shared fewer clonotypes with other individuals, and the difference was most pronounced in patients with signs of disease activity.

The CDR3, from cysteine to phenylalanine, totals 12 residues. The protein alone is recorded here. In the germline V gene (reference sequence), CDR1 corresponds to LGHDT and CDR2 to YNNKEL. The receptor was isolated from a human donor with ulcerative colitis or Crohn's disease, or a healthy co-twin of an affected twin (not recorded which). Recombination linked TRBV3-1 to TRBJ1-1. The sequenced material came from blood. The CDR3 protein sequence reads: CASSHRTEEAFF.